Listed below are T cell receptor beta chains from one sample, sequenced in a study of T-cell reconstitution after alpha-beta-depleted transplantation in children. Each CDR3 protein gets one entry after TCRdb re-called the PCR reads with MiXCR. The table has about 610,000 distinct CDR3 sequences, about 10% seen once. The specimen was PBMCs from the stem cell graft donor, collected from the stem cell graft. The receptors derive from a human donor who donated a stem cell graft to a child with acute myeloid leukemia. The CDR3 runs from the conserved cysteine through the conserved F or W. D genes are given only for firm matches. A row's size may be missing; if present it is once, few, many or a size class.

J gene,D gene,clone size,V gene,CDR3 protein,CDR3 DNA
TRBJ2-5,TRBD1,many,TRBV28,CASSPPTGVETQYF,TGTGCCAGCAGTCCCCCTACAGGGGTCGAGACCCAGTACTTC
TRBJ2-1,TRBD2,many,TRBV12-3/TRBV12-4,CASIRSASGVYNEQFF,TGTGCCAGCATCAGAAGCGCTAGCGGGGTCTACAATGAGCAGTTCTTC
TRBJ2-5,TRBD2,many,TRBV12-3/TRBV12-4,CASTWTSGNHFPQYF,TGTGCCAGCACCTGGACTAGCGGGAACCACTTCCCCCAGTACTTC
TRBJ2-1,TRBD2,.,TRBV20-1,CSGIPGGTSLQFF,TGCAGTGGCATCCCCGGAGGGACTAGCCTGCAGTTCTTC
TRBJ2-7,.,many,TRBV6-5,CASSFSPRDQNYEQYF,TGTGCCAGCAGTTTCTCCCCTCGGGACCAAAACTACGAGCAGTACTTC
TRBJ2-5,TRBD1,few,TRBV13,CASSTRTGQETQYF,TGTGCCAGCAGCACCCGGACAGGCCAAGAGACCCAGTACTTC
TRBJ2-5,.,few,TRBV10-3,CAIRTETDETQYF,TGTGCCATCCGAACAGAAACGGACGAGACCCAGTACTTC
TRBJ1-6,.,.,TRBV20-1,CSARVVTPADFSLHF,TGCAGTGCTAGAGTAGTTACCCCAGCGGATTTTTCCCTCCACTTT
TRBJ2-1,TRBD2,.,TRBV24-1,CATSALAREGEQFF,TGTGCCACCAGTGCCCTAGCGAGGGAGGGTGAGCAGTTCTTC
TRBJ1-4,TRBD1,few,TRBV5-5,CASSFPGQELFF,TGTGCCAGCAGCTTCCCGGGACAGGAACTGTTTTTT
TRBJ1-5,.,few,TRBV4-1,CASSQDYPGAEPQHF,TGCGCCAGCAGCCAAGATTATCCGGGTGCGGAGCCCCAGCATTTT
TRBJ2-1,TRBD2,few,TRBV20-1,CSARDALRLANYNEQFF,TGCAGTGCTAGAGATGCATTAAGACTAGCGAACTACAATGAGCAGTTCTTC
TRBJ2-7,TRBD1,few,TRBV6-5,CASSYFGQGAYEQYF,TGTGCCAGCAGTTACTTTGGACAGGGCGCCTACGAGCAGTACTTC
TRBJ1-1,.,.,TRBV7-9,CASSEDLVNTEAFF,TGTGCCAGCTCGGAGGATTTGGTGAACACTGAAGCTTTCTTT
TRBJ2-3,.,few,TRBV15,CATSREGSGDTDTQYF,TGTGCCACCAGCAGAGAAGGTTCTGGGGACACAGATACGCAGTATTTT
TRBJ2-6,.,few,TRBV28,CASSLAREANVLTF,TGTGCCAGCAGTTTAGCCCGGGAGGCCAACGTCCTGACTTTC
TRBJ1-4,TRBD1,.,TRBV5-1,CASSFNQDRNEKLFF,TGCGCCAGCAGCTTCAACCAGGACAGGAATGAAAAACTGTTTTTT
TRBJ2-7,TRBD2,few,TRBV7-2,CASSLAHTGGEQYF,TGTGCCAGCAGCTTAGCTCATACGGGAGGCGAGCAGTACTTC
TRBJ1-1,.,few,TRBV20-1,CSASLGRTEAFF,TGCAGTGCTAGTTTGGGTCGGACTGAAGCTTTCTTT
TRBJ1-2,TRBD1,many,TRBV28,CASRRTGGDYGYTF,TGTGCCAGCAGGCGGACAGGGGGAGACTATGGCTACACCTTC
TRBJ2-1,.,many,TRBV7-8,CASSQSGVGNNEQFF,TGTGCCAGCAGCCAATCAGGGGTGGGGAACAATGAGCAGTTCTTC
TRBJ1-6,.,many,TRBV11-2,CASTDLGYSPLHF,TGTGCCAGCACGGACTTGGGGTATTCACCCCTCCACTTT
TRBJ2-2,.,.,TRBV3-1,CASSQIAGELFF,TGTGCCAGCAGCCAAATCGCCGGGGAGCTGTTTTTT
TRBJ1-2,.,.,TRBV6-1,CASSRAGRYGYTF,TGTGCCAGCAGCCGGGCGGGGCGGTATGGCTACACCTTC
TRBJ1-6,TRBD1,few,TRBV6-5,CASSYSGTGVSPLHF,TGTGCCAGCAGTTACTCCGGGACAGGGGTTTCACCCCTCCACTTT
TRBJ2-1,TRBD1,few,TRBV29-1,CSGQGTAQNEQFF,TGCAGCGGACAGGGGACAGCCCAAAATGAGCAGTTCTTC
TRBJ2-1,TRBD2,.,TRBV10-3,CAISERVQGGNEQFF,TGTGCCATCAGTGAAAGAGTCCAGGGAGGGAATGAGCAGTTCTTC
TRBJ2-7,TRBD2,few,TRBV4-2,CASSQEDREREPYEQYF,TGTGCCAGCAGCCAAGAGGATCGGGAGCGGGAGCCCTACGAGCAGTACTTC
TRBJ2-2,TRBD1,few,TRBV2,CASSGDRGVRGELFF,TGTGCCAGCAGTGGGGACAGAGGCGTACGGGGGGAGCTGTTTTTT